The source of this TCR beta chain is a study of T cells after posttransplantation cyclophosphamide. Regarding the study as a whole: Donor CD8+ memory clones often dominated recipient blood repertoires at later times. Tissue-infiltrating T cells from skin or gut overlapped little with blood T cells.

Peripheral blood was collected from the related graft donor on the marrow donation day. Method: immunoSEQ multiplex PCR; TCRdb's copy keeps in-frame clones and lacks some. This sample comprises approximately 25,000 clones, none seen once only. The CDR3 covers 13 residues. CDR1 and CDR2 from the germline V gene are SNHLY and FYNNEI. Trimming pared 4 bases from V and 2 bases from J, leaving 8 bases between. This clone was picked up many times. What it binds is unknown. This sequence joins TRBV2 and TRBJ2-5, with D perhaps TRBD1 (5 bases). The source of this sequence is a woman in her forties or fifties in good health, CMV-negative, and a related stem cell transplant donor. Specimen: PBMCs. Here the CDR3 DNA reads TGTGCCAGCAGTGCCCAGGGTCAAGAGACCCAGTACTTC. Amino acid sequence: CASSAQGQETQYF.